This T cell receptor beta chain is from a study of cytomegalovirus exposure and HLA in healthy donors. In nominal health when sampled, donors likely had unrecorded immune exposures nonetheless. PCR was performed using 60 Vbeta and 13 Jbeta primers. Measured with immunoSEQ multiplex PCR; TCRdb has only the in-frame clones, and not every one. The data hold approximately 150,000 clones, with roughly three quarters observed a single time. This receptor was identified in a woman aged 40 to 49 in good health and CMV-seronegative. What was sequenced was PBMCs.

CDR3 nucleotide sequence: TGTGCCAGCAGCTTAGTCGTAGGGGGAATGTCTAGCGGGAGGGCCGGGCAGTACTTC. The encoded protein is CASSLVVGGMSSGRAGQYF. The chain recombines TRBV7-2 with TRBJ2-7, with TRBD2 identical over 12 bases. V was pared by 1 base and J by 9 bases, with 19 bases of the junction left unmatched. In germline, CDR1 is SGHTA, CDR2 FQGNSA. CDR3 length: 19 residues.